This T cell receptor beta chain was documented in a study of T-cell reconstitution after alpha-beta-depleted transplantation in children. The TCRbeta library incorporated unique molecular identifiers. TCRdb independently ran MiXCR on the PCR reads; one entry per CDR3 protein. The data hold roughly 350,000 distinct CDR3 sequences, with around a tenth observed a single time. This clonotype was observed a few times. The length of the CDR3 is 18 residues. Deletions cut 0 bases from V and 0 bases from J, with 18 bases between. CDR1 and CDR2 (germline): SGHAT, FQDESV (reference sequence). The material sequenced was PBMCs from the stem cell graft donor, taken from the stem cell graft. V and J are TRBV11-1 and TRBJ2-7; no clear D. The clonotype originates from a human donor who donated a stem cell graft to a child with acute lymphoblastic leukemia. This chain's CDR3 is CASSLALQTFRSSYEQYF. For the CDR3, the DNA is TGTGCCAGCAGCTTAGCGCTACAGACCTTTAGGAGCTCCTACGAGCAGTACTTC.